These 5 T cell receptor beta chains came from one sample sequenced in a study of shared clonotypes between healthy human individuals. The repertoire was sequenced with immunoSEQ multiplex PCR; TCRdb's copy has only in-frame clones and lacks some. This table has roughly 570,000 clones, roughly 98% appearing once. Terminally differentiated effector memory CD45RA+ cells were excluded from the naive CD8 cells, which were CD45RO-negative and positively selected for CCR7. Sequencing was carried out using naive CD8+ T cells sorted from blood. The receptors here all came from a man in his thirties or forties in good health.

A single count supports this clone. The rearrangement joins TRBV2 to TRBJ2-1; TRBD1 agrees at 7 bases. With 6 bases clipped from V and 12 bases from J, the junction kept 5 bases outside the gene matches. The CDR3 has 11 residues. Germline CDR1 is SNHLY and CDR2 is FYNNEI. CDR3 coding DNA: TGTGCCAGCAGGGACAGGCCGGGGCAGTTCTTC. It translates to CASRDRPGQFF.

The chain links TRBV7-9 to TRBJ2-5; TRBD2 aligns across 10 bases. Trimming took 2 bases from V and 2 from J; bases not matched to a gene: 5. The germline V gene has CDR1 SEHNR and CDR2 FQNEAQ (reference sequence). The CDR3 totals 16 residues. The CDR3 coding sequence is TGTGCCAGCAGCTTAAAAGGGACTAGCGCTCAAGAGACCCAGTACTTC. Its translation is CASSLKGTSAQETQYF.

The V and J genes are TRBV27 and TRBJ1-2; 9 positions agree with TRBD1. From germline, CDR1 is MNHEY and CDR2 SMNVEV (reference sequence). V was clipped by 2 bases and J by 6 bases; unmatched bases: 1. CDR3 size: 13 residues. The CDR3 loop reads CASSLRQGDGYTF. The CDR3 DNA is TGTGCCAGCAGTTTACGACAGGGGGATGGCTACACCTTC.

This clone was recorded only once. The sample carries other DNA sequences with the same CDR3. This chain joins TRBV29-1 and TRBJ2-7, with 7 bases lining up with TRBD1. Germline lookup yields CDR1 SQVTM and CDR2 ANQGSEA. V trimming: 4 bases; J trimming: 0 bases; junction bases outside the gene matches: 0. The CDR3 length is 12 residues. The CDR3 here is CSVGQGSYEQYF. CDR3 DNA: TGCAGCGTTGGACAGGGCTCCTACGAGCAGTACTTC.

CDR3 nucleotides: TGTGCCAGCAGCCGAACTGACTATCCGGGACAGACTGAAAAACTGTTTTTT. This sequence encodes CASSRTDYPGQTEKLFF. The rearrangement uses TRBV9 and TRBJ1-4, with TRBD1 matching over 7 bases. The CDR3 has 17 residues. V gave up 4 bases and J gave up 7 bases; unmatched junction bases: 16. In germline, CDR1 is SGDLS, CDR2 YYNGEE.